This T cell receptor beta chain originates from a study of CD8 T cells in ankylosing spondylitis (dated by TCRdb to about 2017). About the full investigation: The study set out to find disease-linked TCR variants by profiling T cell receptor beta repertoires in ankylosing spondylitis patients and healthy donors. The whole study cohort included 108 healthy donors and some 27 ankylosing spondylitis patients. Samples of peripheral blood were taken, and for ankylosing spondylitis patients, synovial fluid was collected as well.

General conclusions and limits of the study: Some TCR beta motif variants had previously been reported in synovial fluid and blood of reactive arthritis patients, which suggested common disease-initiation mechanisms. A TCR beta motif of 7 or 8 highly homologous amino acid variants appeared characteristic of blood from ankylosing spondylitis patients. The disease-linked clones were reported as significantly enriched in matched synovial fluid samples from ankylosing spondylitis patients. In peripheral blood, the disease-linked clones were found at relatively low frequencies and had a CD8+ phenotype.

As for this clonotype: It lacks a known antigen. No base-level quality is on record; no much larger clone is a single base apart.

The listed sequencing device is Illumina HiSeq 2500. Quantitative 5'-RACE with molecular barcodes was used to prepare TCR beta libraries. The published analysis was carried out like this. A new computational method, built on a probabilistic model of VDJ rearrangement, was used to identify disease-linked TCR variants. Using fastp trimming at Q25 and MiXCR clonotype assembly, TCRdb reanalyzed the public sequencing data and kept in-frame beta chains. Rows with one shared CDR3 protein collapse into an entry with the most common genes and DNA. The V and J calls were not made by the authors but by TCRdb's processing. The sample yields about 270,000 distinct CDR3 sequences; under 35% were counted once. Jointly, the top ten make up about 4.2% of the sample. The CDR3 holds 14 amino acids from the cysteine to the phenylalanine. Kept here is only the CDR3 DNA, which spans 42 bases and is read in frame from base 1. Via the germline V gene (reference sequence), CDR1 is DFQATT and CDR2 SNEGSKA. From V the trimming removes 6 bases and from J it removes 2 bases, while the gene matches leave 8 bases of the junction unaccounted for.

The receptor was isolated from a male donor with ankylosing spondylitis or in good health (not recorded which). Input material: blood, either unsorted or a sorted T cell fraction (not recorded which). Here the chain combines TRBV20-1 and TRBJ2-3; the junction holds 7 bases that match TRBD2. The nucleotide sequence reads TGCAGTGCCGACGGGCGGGGGTTCACAGATACGCAGTATTTT. Its translation reads: CSADGRGFTDTQYF.